This T cell receptor (beta chain) emerged from a study of blood T cell repertoires in COVID-19. Study overall: The United States, Italy and Spain supplied acute and convalescent COVID-19 samples. The analysed material was cDNA or gDNA that came from T cells, B-cell-depleted T cells, or PBMCs.

CDR3 length: 13 amino acids. Germline CDR1 and CDR2: GTSNPN and SVGIG (reference sequence). V lost 3 bases and J lost 2, with 11 bases in between. Authors' processing steps: Amplification with reference gene primers provided the estimates of nucleated cell counts. Libraries were prepared by immunoSEQ multiplex PCR; TCRdb keeps only in-frame clonotypes and omits some of them. V and J calls and clone size follow that table, whereas D and trimming were derived from the DNA. The data hold around 64,000 clones, with more than 75% observed a single time. The source material was peripheral blood. This rearrangement joins TRBV30 to TRBJ2-7; possibly TRBD2 for D (5 bases). The clonotype originates from a man between 45 and 60 years old with active COVID-19. The CDR3 is CAWSSGSAYEQYF. Here the CDR3 DNA reads TGTGCCTGGAGCTCGGGATCCGCCTACGAGCAGTACTTC. The variable domain in full, completed from reference TRBV30 and TRBJ2-7, reads SQTIHQWPATLVQPVGSPLSLECTVEGTSNPNLYWYRQAAGRGLQLLFYSVGIGQISSEVPQNLSASRPQDRQFILSSKKLLLSDSGFYLCAWSSGSAYEQYFGPGTRLTVT.